This is a list of T cell receptor beta chains from one sample in a study of CD4 T cells in relation to SARS-CoV-2 and coronaviruses. Profiled with immunoSEQ multiplex PCR; TCRdb holds only in-frame clones, not every one. The data hold 10,000 or so clones, with around 87% observed a single time. Input material: naive CD4+ T cells from PBMCs. The receptor set was obtained from an adult with COVID-19. Both conserved end residues are part of each CDR3. Fields, in order: V gene, clone size, D gene, J gene, CDR3 DNA, CDR3 protein. D genes are given only for firm matches. Clone size, where shown, is once, few, many, or a class for clones that have expanded.

v_call: TRBV7-2; clone_size: .; d_call: TRBD2; j_call: TRBJ2-5; cdr3_nt: TGTGCCAGCAGCTTACGAGTCAGGACTAGCGGGGGAGAGACCCAGTACTTC; cdr3_aa: CASSLRVRTSGGETQYF
v_call: TRBV15; clone_size: .; d_call: .; j_call: TRBJ1-3; cdr3_nt: TGTGCCACCAGTCCCCGGGTCCGAAACACCATATATTTT; cdr3_aa: CATSPRVRNTIYF
v_call: TRBV11-3; clone_size: .; d_call: .; j_call: TRBJ1-1; cdr3_nt: TGTGCCAGCAGCTTATCCCGGTCAGGAGCTTTCTTT; cdr3_aa: CASSLSRSGAFF
v_call: TRBV5-4; clone_size: few; d_call: .; j_call: TRBJ1-2; cdr3_nt: TGTGCCAGCAGCTTCGGCCAAAACAACTATGGCTACACCTTC; cdr3_aa: CASSFGQNNYGYTF
v_call: TRBV19; clone_size: .; d_call: TRBD1; j_call: TRBJ1-1; cdr3_nt: TGTGCCAGTAGTACGGGACAGGGCAACACTGAAGCTTTCTTT; cdr3_aa: CASSTGQGNTEAFF
v_call: TRBV19; clone_size: few; d_call: .; j_call: TRBJ1-2; cdr3_nt: TGTGCCAGTAGTATACCCCTGCACTATGGCTACACCTTC; cdr3_aa: CASSIPLHYGYTF
v_call: TRBV24-1; clone_size: once; d_call: .; j_call: TRBJ2-2; cdr3_nt: TGTGCCACCAGTGATTTGAGGACACAAAACACCGGGGAGCTGTTTTTT; cdr3_aa: CATSDLRTQNTGELFF
v_call: TRBV6-1; clone_size: .; d_call: TRBD1; j_call: TRBJ1-2; cdr3_nt: TGTGCCAGCGGTAAAGATCGGACAGGGGAACACTATGGCTACACCTTC; cdr3_aa: CASGKDRTGEHYGYTF
v_call: TRBV7-7; clone_size: once; d_call: TRBD2; j_call: TRBJ2-1; cdr3_nt: TGTGCTAGCAGCGTAGGAGGGACTAGCAATGAGCAGTTCTTC; cdr3_aa: CASSVGGTSNEQFF
v_call: TRBV5-5; clone_size: once; d_call: TRBD2; j_call: TRBJ2-3; cdr3_nt: TGTGCCAGCAGCGGGCGTCCTGGGCTAGCGGGGGGCATGGGCACAGATACGCAGTATTTT; cdr3_aa: CASSGRPGLAGGMGTDTQYF
v_call: TRBV9; clone_size: .; d_call: .; j_call: TRBJ2-3; cdr3_nt: TGTGCCAGCAGCGTAGGGGCTAGTCCGCCCACAGATACGCAGTATTTT; cdr3_aa: CASSVGASPPTDTQYF